There are many counts of the clone carrying this T cell receptor (beta chain). Antigen: not known. Ophthalmopathy patients all had a Clinical Activity Score of at least 3, a NOSPECS grade of at least 4 and disease under 3 months old. The data are from a study of T cells in Graves' hyperthyroidism and ophthalmopathy. Whole-study results and caveats: Also found in blood were most expanded thyroid clonotypes above 0.001.

Using RNA transcripts as the source, TCR beta CDR3 regions were amplified. An initial round of RT-PCR targeting the TCR CDR3 relied on the HTBI primer set. MiXCR was run by TCRdb on the multiplex PCR reads, yielding one entry per CDR3 protein. The sample has a few hundred thousand distinct CDR3 sequences; roughly an eighth are singletons. Germline V gene sequence: CDR1 MNHNS, CDR2 SASEGT. The germline V and J ends were trimmed by 5 bases and 6 bases, with 10 bases remaining between them. The CDR3 length is 12 residues. This receptor was identified in a woman in her thirties or forties with Graves' ophthalmopathy. This chain links TRBV6-1 with TRBJ2-5, with D unclear. The sample consisted of blood. The CDR3 DNA reads as TGTGCCAGCAGTCGCCCTATGCAGACCCAGTACTTC. It codes for CASSRPMQTQYF.